The 2 T cell receptor beta chains below all came from one sample that was sequenced in a study of T cells in Graves' hyperthyroidism and ophthalmopathy (dated by TCRdb to about 2019). Library preparation used multiplex PCR. The run used an Illumina HiSeq 2000. Amplification of TCR beta CDR3 regions was carried out from RNA transcripts. The TCR CDR3 was subjected to a first round of RT-PCR using the HTBI primer set and the Qiagen OneStep RT-PCR kit. TCRdb reran the public reads through fastp at Q25 and MiXCR, keeping productive beta chains. Records with the same CDR3 protein are collapsed into one entry carrying the most frequent genes and DNA. The sample table shows 800,000 or so distinct CDR3 sequences, and approximately 40% are seen once. The ten top clones hold 7% to 10% of the sample. Input material: blood. The receptor source for this set is a man in his late teens or twenties with Graves' hyperthyroidism.

This clonotype has ten or more counts. The rearrangement links TRBV2 to TRBJ2-5, with D possibly TRBD2 on 5 matching bases. Germline V gives CDR1 SNHLY, CDR2 FYNNEI. Deletions cut 2 bases from V and 4 bases from J, with 14 bases between. This CDR3 has 15 residues. CDR3 region: CASSEYVGEGETQYF. The CDR3 bases are TGTGCCAGCAGTGAATATGTGGGAGAGGGAGAGACCCAGTACTTC.

The rearrangement links TRBV25-1 to TRBJ2-5; D remains ambiguous. The V and J ends lost 8 bases and 0 bases respectively, with 10 bases between them. The CDR3 length is 13 residues. Looked up from germline, CDR1 is MGHDK and CDR2 is SYGVNS. The CDR3 is CASSPNHQETQYF. Here the CDR3 DNA reads TGTGCCAGCTCCCCGAACCACCAAGAGACCCAGTACTTC.